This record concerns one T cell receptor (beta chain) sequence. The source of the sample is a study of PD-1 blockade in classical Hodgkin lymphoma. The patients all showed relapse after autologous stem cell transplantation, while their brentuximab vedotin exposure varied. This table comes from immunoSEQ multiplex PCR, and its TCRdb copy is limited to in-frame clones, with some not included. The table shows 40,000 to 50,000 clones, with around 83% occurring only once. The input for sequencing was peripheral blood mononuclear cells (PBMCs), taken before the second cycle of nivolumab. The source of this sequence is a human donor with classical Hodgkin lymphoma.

The CDR3 loop is CASSVGTTGLYHEQYF. For the CDR3, the DNA is TGTGCCAGCAGCGTAGGGACGACAGGGTTATACCACGAGCAGTACTTC. This chain uses TRBV9 with TRBJ2-7; TRBD1 aligns across 7 bases. V was clipped by 0 bases and J by 5 bases; unmatched bases: 11. Germline lookup yields CDR1 SGDLS and CDR2 YYNGEE. The CDR3 loop spans 16 amino acids.